The rows below give T cell receptor beta chains drawn from one sample of a study of blood T cell repertoires in COVID-19. Here immunoSEQ multiplex PCR was the method, and the copy in TCRdb shows in-frame clones only, minus some. The sample consists of 250,000 to 300,000 clones, approximately 90% of them appearing once. Sequences were obtained from PBMCs or T cells enriched from blood (not recorded which). Receptors were obtained from a woman aged 35 to 49 with acute COVID-19. Both conserved end residues are part of each CDR3. Each record gives: J gene, D gene, V gene, CDR3 protein, CDR3 DNA. A D gene is named only where the DNA matches it firmly.

j_gene: TRBJ1-1; d_gene: TRBD1; v_gene: TRBV6-5; CDR3aa: CASRRQGGTEAFF; CDR3nt: TGTGCCAGCAGAAGACAGGGGGGGACTGAAGCTTTCTTT
j_gene: TRBJ1-5; d_gene: NA; v_gene: TRBV2; CDR3aa: CASSEDLGNQPQHF; CDR3nt: TGTGCCAGCAGTGAAGATTTAGGCAATCAGCCCCAGCATTTT
j_gene: TRBJ2-5; d_gene: TRBD2; v_gene: TRBV7-2; CDR3aa: CASSFTSGQETQYF; CDR3nt: TGTGCCAGCAGCTTTACTAGCGGGCAAGAGACCCAGTACTTC
j_gene: TRBJ2-7; d_gene: TRBD2; v_gene: TRBV29-1; CDR3aa: CSASGTSGGSSYEQYF; CDR3nt: TGCAGCGCTTCCGGGACTAGCGGGGGGTCCTCCTACGAGCAGTACTTC
j_gene: TRBJ2-7; d_gene: TRBD1; v_gene: TRBV7-7; CDR3aa: CASSPGQAAEQYF; CDR3nt: TGTGCCAGCAGCCCGGGACAGGCGGCCGAGCAGTACTTC
j_gene: TRBJ1-3; d_gene: TRBD1; v_gene: TRBV19; CDR3aa: CASGTGGNTIYF; CDR3nt: TGTGCCAGCGGGACAGGAGGAAACACCATATATTTT
j_gene: TRBJ2-5; d_gene: TRBD1; v_gene: TRBV5-1; CDR3aa: CASSSQQGAQRETQYF; CDR3nt: TGCGCCAGCAGCTCCCAACAGGGGGCTCAGAGGGAGACCCAGTACTTC
j_gene: TRBJ1-2; d_gene: NA; v_gene: TRBV3-1/TRBV3-2; CDR3aa: CASSQEKQGRRYGYTF; CDR3nt: TGTGCCAGCAGCCAAGAAAAGCAGGGAAGAAGGTATGGCTACACCTTC
j_gene: TRBJ2-5; d_gene: NA; v_gene: TRBV5-1; CDR3aa: CASSSGEYQETQYF; CDR3nt: TGCGCCAGCAGCTCAGGGGAGTACCAAGAGACCCAGTACTTC
j_gene: TRBJ1-2; d_gene: NA; v_gene: TRBV30; CDR3aa: CAWSVLLSGLGYTF; CDR3nt: TGTGCCTGGAGTGTACTCCTGTCAGGGCTTGGCTACACCTTC
j_gene: TRBJ1-2; d_gene: TRBD1; v_gene: TRBV2; CDR3aa: CAGHLGQGAPRYGYTF; CDR3nt: TGTGCCGGCCACCTGGGACAGGGGGCGCCGCGCTATGGCTACACCTTC
j_gene: TRBJ1-2; d_gene: TRBD1; v_gene: TRBV5-5; CDR3aa: CASSGSGTGPLSNYGYTF; CDR3nt: TGTGCCAGCAGCGGATCCGGGACAGGCCCACTATCCAACTATGGCTACACCTTC
j_gene: TRBJ1-5; d_gene: NA; v_gene: TRBV6-6; CDR3aa: CASSVLGQITQPQHF; CDR3nt: TGTGCCAGCAGTGTACTAGGCCAAATTACTCAGCCCCAGCATTTT
j_gene: TRBJ1-6; d_gene: NA; v_gene: TRBV25-1; CDR3aa: CASKYQENSPLHF; CDR3nt: TGTGCCAGCAAGTATCAGGAAAATTCACCCCTCCACTTT
j_gene: TRBJ2-3; d_gene: TRBD2; v_gene: TRBV9; CDR3aa: CASSFTSGLGDTQYF; CDR3nt: TGTGCCAGCAGCTTTACTAGCGGGCTAGGAGATACGCAGTATTTT
j_gene: TRBJ2-1; d_gene: TRBD2; v_gene: TRBV25-1; CDR3aa: CASSELGTSSYNEQFF; CDR3nt: TGTGCCAGCAGTGAATTAGGGACTAGTTCCTACAATGAGCAGTTCTTC
j_gene: TRBJ1-5; d_gene: NA; v_gene: TRBV6-5; CDR3aa: CASSYSIGDQPQHF; CDR3nt: TGTGCCAGCAGTTACTCGATCGGGGATCAGCCCCAGCATTTT
j_gene: TRBJ2-1; d_gene: NA; v_gene: TRBV18; CDR3aa: CASSQGPLNEQFF; CDR3nt: TGTGCCAGCTCCCAGGGGCCGCTGAATGAGCAGTTCTTC
j_gene: TRBJ1-2; d_gene: NA; v_gene: TRBV6-5; CDR3aa: CASSYREGDYGYTF; CDR3nt: TGTGCCAGCAGTTACAGGGAAGGGGACTATGGCTACACCTTC
j_gene: TRBJ1-2; d_gene: NA; v_gene: TRBV6-1; CDR3aa: CASSEVQGYYGYTF; CDR3nt: TGTGCCAGCAGTGAAGTTCAGGGGTACTATGGCTACACCTTC
j_gene: TRBJ2-2; d_gene: TRBD2; v_gene: TRBV6-1; CDR3aa: CASSETPHLAGTGELFF; CDR3nt: TGTGCCAGCAGTGAAACTCCACACCTAGCGGGGACCGGGGAGCTGTTTTTT
j_gene: TRBJ2-7; d_gene: TRBD1; v_gene: TRBV12-5; CDR3aa: CASGGDRSSYEQYF; CDR3nt: TGTGCTAGTGGTGGGGACAGATCCTCCTACGAGCAGTACTTC